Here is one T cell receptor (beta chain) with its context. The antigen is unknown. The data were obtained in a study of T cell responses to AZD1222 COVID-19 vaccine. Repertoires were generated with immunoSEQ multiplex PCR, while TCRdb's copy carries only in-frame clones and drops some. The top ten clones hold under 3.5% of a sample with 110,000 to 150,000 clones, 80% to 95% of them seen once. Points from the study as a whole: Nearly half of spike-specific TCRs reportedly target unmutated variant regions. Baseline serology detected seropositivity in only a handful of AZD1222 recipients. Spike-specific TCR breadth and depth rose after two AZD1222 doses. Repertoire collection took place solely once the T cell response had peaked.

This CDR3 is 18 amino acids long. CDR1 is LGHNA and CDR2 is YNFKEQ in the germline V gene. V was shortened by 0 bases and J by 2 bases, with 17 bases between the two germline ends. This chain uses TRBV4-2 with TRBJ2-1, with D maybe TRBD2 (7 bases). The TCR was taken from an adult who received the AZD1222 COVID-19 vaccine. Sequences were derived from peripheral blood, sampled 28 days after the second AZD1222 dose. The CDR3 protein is CASSQERGGGRPYNEQFF. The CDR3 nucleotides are TGTGCCAGCAGCCAAGAGAGGGGGGGCGGGAGACCCTACAATGAGCAGTTCTTC.